This TCR beta chain was obtained from a study of T-cell memory formation after mild COVID-19. Study results and limitations: A subset of responding clones appeared in pre-infection memory, suggesting cross-reactive memory joined. Of the contracting clones, CD4+ ones lay mainly in CM and EM, and CD8+ ones in EMRA. Later expanders leaned CD4+, whereas clones that contracted between day 15 and 85 were balanced CD4/CD8.

Regarding this clonotype: Antigen: not known.

MiXCR was run by TCRdb on the 5' RACE reads, yielding one entry per CDR3 protein. The repertoire holds roughly 51,000 distinct CDR3 sequences, approximately 7.6% seen once, with roughly 1.5% in the top ten. Germline V gene lookup returns CDR1 SGHTA and CDR2 FQGNSA. This CDR3 comprises 16 residues. V lost 4 bases to trimming and J lost 4 bases; unmatched junction nucleotides: 7. The sequencing sample was made of PBMCs or a T cell subset sorted from them (not recorded which). This rearrangement joins TRBV7-2 to TRBJ2-1, with TRBD2 identical over 10 bases. The receptor was derived from a young man who had mild COVID-19 (a few samples of this study predate the infection). Cell type and time point are not known. The CDR3 loop reads CASSSLSGGNYNEQFF. CDR3 DNA: TGTGCCAGCAGCTCCCTTAGCGGGGGGAATTACAATGAGCAGTTCTTC.